This T cell receptor beta chain emerged from a study of blood T cell dynamics during melanoma immunotherapy (TCRdb year 2020). Looking at the study overall: Patients with metastatic melanoma were treated with first-line pembrolizumab or nivolumab plus ipilimumab as standard of care in the United Kingdom. To find early correlates of response, the study profiled the peripheral T cell receptor repertoires of patients with metastatic melanoma both before and after one cycle of checkpoint inhibitor therapy. The training cohort consisted of consecutive patients, while an additional independent group of patients from the same centre was pooled to form an external validation set. General study outcomes and caveats: Patients who later achieved disease control showed a bifurcated PBMC repertoire reorganization at W3, with increased clonality or increased diversity, unlike progressors. The relatively small sample size was acknowledged as a potential limitation on generalization of the results. Whether the T cell clones behind the repertoire changes were melanoma-specific or instead reflected general immune activation was something the study could not determine.

As encoded in the germline V gene, CDR1 is SNHLY while CDR2 is FYNNEI. Trimming costs V 4 bases and J 9 bases, and their ends lie 16 bases apart. Counted from cysteine to phenylalanine, this CDR3 has 14 amino acids. Just CDR3 DNA is preserved here, 42 bases in frame from base 1. Every bulk PBMC sample was loaded with the same fixed amount of around 330 ng of DNA. The immunoSEQ TCRb Assay kit was used according to manufacturer instructions to amplify TCR beta CDR3 sequences from genomic DNA. The KAPA Library Quantification Kit for Illumina platforms was used to quantify pooled libraries by qPCR. Pooled libraries were sequenced on an Illumina NextSeq 500, clustered at roughly 0.6-1.2 pM. The original methods were these. TCR data were analyzed with immunoSEQ ANALYZER and the R LymphoSeq package. A rearrangement efficiency score was calculated as productive divided by the sum of productive and non-productive CDR3 sequences. Clonality was assessed using the Gini coefficient and diversity using the Renyi index at alpha=1, with pairwise comparisons between timepoints within each patient. Clonal relatedness, based on an edit distance of 3, and repertoire similarity, based on the Bhattacharyya coefficient, were both computed in LymphoSeq. Linear discriminant analysis on week-3 changes in clonality and diversity was built with the R MASS and caret packages to classify response. Not all clones reach the TCRdb copy of this immuneACCESS table, which keeps in-frame sequences only. Checked studies attribute under half of the gap to unresolved V genes and leave the rest unexplained. The DNA was the basis for D and trimming; V, J and clone size are from that table. The sample table records about 11,000 clones; roughly 84% of these occur just once. The ten largest clones represent approximately 16% of the sample.

A note on this clone: No cognate antigen has been identified for it. Base-call qualities are not available, and no considerably larger clone is one nucleotide away.

The intended sense of this specimen's time point label: week 3, after first cycle of checkpoint inhibitor. Blood was sampled before treatment (T0) and at week 3 (W3), after the first cycle of checkpoint blockade. Except for a couple of patients with rapid clinical progression, response was assessed 12 weeks after the first infusion by RECIST 1.1; disease control meant complete response, partial response or stable disease. Patients with prior systemic cancer treatment, concomitant immunosuppressant therapy or synchronous other active malignancies were excluded. Bulk PBMC and plasma cell-free DNA were both sequenced for TCR beta so that circulating cells and T cell turnover could be tracked. PBMC were isolated from blood with Lymphoprep and SepMate tubes, followed by red cell lysis. QIAamp DNA Blood Mini kits were used to extract DNA from both PBMC and sorted T cell subsets.

The sequence joins TRBV2 to TRBJ2-1; the D gene remains uncertain. The source was blood, collected from a patient treated with checkpoint blockade. This receptor was identified in a human donor with melanoma. The sequence in DNA is TGTGCCAGCAGTGGAGGAGCCCTATTCGTTGAGCAGTTCTTC. Translated, it reads CASSGGALFVEQFF.